This TCR beta chain was sequenced during a study of blood T cell repertoires in COVID-19. Study overall: The United States, Italy and Spain supplied acute and convalescent COVID-19 samples. From T cells, B-cell-depleted T cells, or PBMCs came the material, which was cDNA or gDNA.

In the original workflow: Counts of nucleated cells, estimated from reference gene primer amplification, were obtained. Assay used: immunoSEQ multiplex PCR; TCRdb lists only in-frame clones, some missing. The DNA gave D and trimming, while V, J and clone size come from that table. The sample shows roughly 26,000 clones, about 94% of them seen only once. Material: peripheral blood. This TCR was sampled from a human donor with active COVID-19. The donor label of this sample is uncertain.

For the CDR3, the DNA is TGCGCCAGCAGCCCTAGCGGGACCTCGGGGACCCAGTACTTC. It specifies CASSPSGTSGTQYF. The V call is TRBV5-1, the J call TRBJ2-5, with 9 bases matching TRBD2. Germline V gene lookup returns CDR1 SGHRS and CDR2 YFSETQ. CDR3 length: 14 residues. Trimming cost V 4 bases and J 7 bases; bases outside gene matches: 8. Supplemented by reference TRBV5-1 and TRBJ2-5, the full variable domain reads KAGVTQTPRYLIKTRGQQVTLSCSPISGHRSVSWYQQTPGQGLQFLFEYFSETQRNKGNFPGRFSGRQFSNSRSEMNVSTLELGDSALYLCASSPSGTSGTQYFGPGTRLLVL.